The 15 T cell receptor delta chains reported below all come from one sample, sequenced in a study of delta chains in infants with herpesvirus infections. PBMC RNA was reverse transcribed using gamma-chain- and delta-chain-specific primers. TCRdb reprocessed the RT-PCR reads using CATT. Counted here are 440 or so delta-chain clones, roughly 15% occurring once; the ten biggest clones make up 47%. The sample here was peripheral blood, taken at time point 1 of longitudinal follow-up. These receptors all come from a human donor who was a Ugandan infant, either HIV-exposed or HIV-unexposed (not recorded which).

With respect to this clone: This DNA's translation differs at residue 9 from TCRdb's protein, which comes from a much larger clone; a read error is likely, and the protein shown is translated from the DNA. The chain combines TRDV1 with TRDJ1; 7 positions agree with TRDD3. As TCRdb names no J gene, one was assigned here on the basis of a DNA match to germline. The V segment lost 0 bases and the J segment 7 bases; nucleotides outside the gene matches: 20. Germline lookup yields CDR1 TSWWSYY and CDR2 QGS. This CDR3 contains 19 residues. The CDR3 DNA reads as TGTGCTCTTGGGGAACTCCTGCCTGCGGATGCCCCGTACTGGGGTAAACTCATCTTT. Translating gives CALGELLPADAPYWGKLIF.

This clone was detected a few times. This likely traces to a read error, being one base from a far larger clone. Other DNA sequences in this specimen translate into the identical CDR3. The CDR3 sequence is CALGIPAFPPYWGTLTDKLIF. Written as DNA, the CDR3 is TGTGCTCTTGGGATTCCCGCCTTCCCTCCTTACTGGGGGACCCTGACCGATAAACTCATCTTT. The J gene is TRDJ1, the V gene TRDV1; 9 bases fit TRDD3. CDR1 is TSWWSYY, CDR2 QGS, per germline. V shed 5 bases, J shed 2 bases, and the junction held 24 bases outside the gene matches. CDR3 length: 21 amino acids.

This clone was seen a handful of times. A far larger clone is one nucleotide away, so this likely arose from a read error. The rearrangement joins TRDV1 to TRDJ1; either TRDD2 or TRDD3 may supply D (8 bases each). The CDR3 loop spans 24 amino acids. The V gene lost 2 bases and the J gene lost 0 bases, with 37 bases spanning the gap. Germline V lookup: CDR1 TSWWSYY, CDR2 QGS. The CDR3 sequence: CALGEGFFLLCGGICGKYTDKLIF. The CDR3 region has the DNA TGTGCTCTTGGGGAAGGTTTCTTCCTACTATGTGGGGGGATATGCGGGAAGTACACCGATAAACTCATCTTT.

As regards this clone: A far larger clone lies a single base away; this is likely a read error. The chain uses TRDV1 and TRDJ1; tentatively, D is TRDD2 (9 bases). The CDR3 covers 26 residues. Germline CDR1 is TSWWSYY and CDR2 is QGS. Trimming took off 1 base at V and 3 bases at J, with 45 bases between the two ends. The CDR3, as DNA: TGTGCTCTTGGGGAACAGACAACCTCCAAAGATACCTTCCTACTTATCCTGGGGGACAAGGCCGATAAACTCATCTTT. Translating it yields CALGEQTTSKDTFLLILGDKADKLIF.

This clone appeared once. The V gene was left uncalled, and the J gene is TRDJ2; TRDD3 was called by the table and not checked on the DNA. This CDR3 spans 32 amino acids. CDR3 sequence reads: CSGINAEYMGSGINAEYMGDACGSALTAQLFF. The CDR3 DNA reads as TGCAGTGGTATCAACGCAGAGTACATGGGCAGTGGTATCAACGCAGAGTACATGGGGGATGCCTGTGGTAGTGCTTTGACAGCACAACTCTTCTTT.

About this clone itself: A far larger clone lies a single base away; this is likely a read error. The chain links TRDV1 to TRDJ1, with 10 positions matching TRDD3. The germline gives CDR1 TSWWSYY, CDR2 QGS. With 2 bases clipped from V and 0 bases from J, the junction kept 27 bases outside the gene matches. CDR3 length: 24 amino acids. CDR3 sequence: CALGEGFFLLCGGIRGKNTDKLIF. The DNA for the CDR3 is TGTGCTCTTGGGGAAGGTTTCTTCCTACTATGTGGGGGGATACGCGGGAAGAACACCGATAAACTCATCTTT.

This clone was observed a handful of times. Given a far larger clone just one base away, this is likely a sequencing read error. This chain joins TRDV1 and TRDJ1; TRDD2 might be the D (9 bases). This CDR3 has 20 amino acids. V was clipped by 2 bases and J by 4 bases, with 29 bases between them. Looked up from germline, CDR1 is TSWWSYY and CDR2 is QGS. The chain's CDR3 is CALGEGPSYVSGGHHDKLIF. The DNA for the CDR3 is TGTGCTCTTGGGGAAGGGCCTTCCTACGTCTCTGGGGGACACCACGATAAACTCATCTTT.

As regards this clone: A far larger clone is one nucleotide away, so this likely arose from a read error. Other nucleotide sequences from this sample produce the same CDR3. This rearrangement joins TRDV2 to TRDJ3; TRDD3 agrees at 8 bases. Assignment of the J gene here rests on matching the DNA to germline, because TCRdb gives none. V was clipped by 4 bases and J by 0 bases; unmatched bases: 7. The CDR3 has 18 amino acids. The V gene's germline CDR1 is GEAIGNYY and CDR2 EKD. CDR3 protein: CACDGWLGDSWDTRQMFF. CDR3 sequence (DNA): TGTGCCTGTGATGGATGGCTGGGGGACTCCTGGGACACCCGACAGATGTTTTTC.

Points on this clone: Given a far larger clone just one base away, this is likely a sequencing read error. CDR3 region: CACNTWGIAQLFF. CDR3 sequence (DNA): TGTGCCTGTAACACCTGGGGGATAGCACAACTCTTCTTT. The chain is built from TRDV2 and TRDJ2; 9 nucleotides align to TRDD3. Because TCRdb records no J gene, it was assigned here through a match of the DNA to germline. This CDR3 comprises 13 residues. The germline V gene encodes CDR1 GEAIGNYY and CDR2 EKD.

About this clone: A far larger clone is off by one base, so a read error is likely. The V and J genes are TRDV2 and TRDJ3, with no clear D. V was shortened by 3 bases and J by 0 bases, with 14 bases between the two germline ends. CDR1 and CDR2 (germline): GEAIGNYY, EKD. The CDR3 is 18 residues long. CDR3 DNA: TGTGCCTGTGACGCCGTTTCTGTCAGCTCCTGGGACACCCGACAGATGTTTTTC. Amino acid sequence: CACDAVSVSSWDTRQMFF.

This clone was counted a few times. Only one base separates this from a far larger clonotype, so it likely reflects a read error. The chain carries TRDV2 and TRDJ1, with D tentatively TRDD3 (5 bases). The CDR3 length is 15 residues. The germline V gene has CDR1 GEAIGNYY and CDR2 EKD. V shed 1 base and J shed 2 bases, with 13 bases lying between them. CDR3 nucleotides: TGTGCCTGTGACACGGTATACGCTGCGACCGATAAACTCATCTTT. Translation gives CACDTVYAATDKLIF.

This clone was counted a few times. One base separates it from a far larger clone, so it is likely a read error. The sample contains more than one DNA sequence encoding this CDR3. This rearrangement joins TRDV1 to TRDJ1; TRDD3 matches at 9 bases. The CDR3 runs 21 residues. Per germline, CDR1 TSWWSYY and CDR2 QGS. J was trimmed by 2 bases and V by 5 bases; bases with no gene match: 24. In DNA, the CDR3 is TGTGCTCTTGGGATTCCCGCCCTCCCTCCTTACTGGGGGACCCTTACCGATAAACTCATCTTT. It translates to CALGIPALPPYWGTLTDKLIF.

A note on this clone: A far larger clone is only one base removed, so a read error is likely. Different DNA sequences within this sample yield the same CDR3. The V gene is TRDV1, the J gene TRDJ1, with TRDD3 matching over 9 bases. CDR1 and CDR2 (germline): TSWWSYY, QGS. The CDR3 consists of 20 residues. The CDR3 spells CALGEQSLQGGYPYTDKLIF. The CDR3 DNA follows: TGTGCTCTTGGGGAACAAAGCCTACAAGGGGGATACCCGTACACTGATAAACTCATCTTT.

This clone was picked up a small number of times. The chain employs TRDV1 and TRDJ1; 9 bases agree with TRDD3. Losses at the gene ends were 4 bases for V and 0 bases for J; bases not matched to a gene: 15. This CDR3 spans 19 amino acids. CDR1 TSWWSYY and CDR2 QGS come from the germline V gene. CDR3 protein: CALGVTYAGDTRYTDKLIF. CDR3 DNA sequence: TGTGCTCTTGGGGTAACATACGCGGGGGATACACGGTACACCGATAAACTCATCTTT.

This clone has more than one count but fewer than ten. TCRdb assigns this DNA the protein of a much larger clone, which departs from its translation at residue 4; this likely reflects a read error, and the protein shown comes from translating the DNA. The V gene is TRAV38-2/DV8, the J gene TRDJ1; possible D gene TRDD3, 6 bases. Deletions cut 6 bases from V and 4 bases from J, with 31 bases between. The CDR3 consists of 19 residues. Germline values: CDR1 TSESDYY, CDR2 QEAYKQQN. CDR3 DNA sequence: TGTGCTTATAAGCCGAATTCCCAACGCGTACTGGGCACGAGCGATAAACTCATCTTT. As protein: CAYKPNSQRVLGTSDKLIF.